Below are 28 T cell receptor beta chains sequenced from a single sample in a study of T cell clones after liver transplantation. Sequenced by immunoSEQ multiplex PCR; TCRdb stores in-frame clones only, minus some. The sample contains tens of thousands of clones, less than 75% of which appear only once. The material was CD4+ T cells from blood, obtained at the 22-month timepoint. These receptors all come from a human patient who received a liver transplant. The graft donor may have contributed some T cells.

The chain links TRBV28 to TRBJ1-5; D is ambiguous. This CDR3 has 15 residues. Trimming left V 6 bases short and J 3 bases short, with 15 bases between. Germline loops: CDR1 MDHEN, CDR2 SYDVKM. For the CDR3, the DNA is TGTGCCAGCAGCCGCGGACTTGGGATCAATCAGCCCCAGCATTTT. It yields the protein CASSRGLGINQPQHF. Using reference TRBV28 and TRBJ1-5 for the parts outside the CDR3, the full variable domain is DVKVTQSSRYLVKRTGEKVFLECVQDMDHENMFWYRQDPGLGLRLIYFSYDVKMKEKGDIPEGYSVSREKKERFSLILESASTNQTSMYLCASSRGLGINQPQHFGDGTRLSIL.

The chain recombines TRBV7-3 with TRBJ2-3; TRBD2 aligns across 11 bases. Trimming took 3 bases from V and 5 from J; bases not matched to a gene: 4. Germline CDR1 is SGHTA and CDR2 is FQGTGA. The CDR3 has 15 amino acids. This chain's CDR3 is CASSFTSGGIDTQYF. In nucleotides, the CDR3 is TGTGCCAGCAGCTTTACTAGCGGGGGAATAGATACGCAGTATTTT. The full variable domain, in which reference TRBV7-3 and TRBJ2-3 provide the parts outside the CDR3, is GAGVSQTPSNKVTEKGKYVELRCDPISGHTALYWYRQSLGQGPEFLIYFQGTGAADDSGLPNDRFFAVRPEGSVSTLKIQRTERGDSAVYLCASSFTSGGIDTQYFGPGTRLTVL.

This clone was seen a single time. The V call is TRBV28, the J call TRBJ2-7; D may be TRBD1 (5 bases). The germline gives CDR1 MDHEN, CDR2 SYDVKM. The CDR3 sequence is 13 residues long. The V end was cut by 3 bases, the J end by 4 bases, with 10 bases between. The CDR3, as DNA: TGTGCCAGCAGTTTCAGAGACAGATACGAGCAGTACTTC. Translation: CASSFRDRYEQYF.

The V gene is TRBV10-2, the J gene TRBJ2-3; weak D call: TRBD2 (5 bases). The V gene lost 10 bases and the J gene lost 2 bases, with 16 bases spanning the gap. Germline CDR1 is WSHSY and CDR2 is SAAADI. This CDR3 has 14 residues. The CDR3 DNA sequence: TGCGCCACCGGAGCGGTCACGAACACAGATACGCAGTATTTT. Amino acid sequence: CATGAVTNTDTQYF.

The chain links TRBV19 to TRBJ1-5; 7 nucleotides align to TRBD1. From germline, CDR1 is LNHDA and CDR2 SQIVND (reference sequence). The CDR3 contains 16 residues. J was trimmed by 1 base and V by 6 bases; bases with no gene match: 9. The CDR3 reads CASSLTGTDSNQPQHF. The CDR3 DNA is TGTGCCAGTAGCCTAACCGGGACAGACAGCAATCAGCCCCAGCATTTT.

This clone was found once. The chain has TRBV2 and TRBJ1-1; 7 bases align to TRBD1. V gave up 8 bases and J gave up 3 bases; unmatched junction bases: 6. Germline CDR1 reads SNHLY; CDR2 reads FYNNEI. The CDR3 covers 13 residues. CDR3 sequence: CASGRQGHTEAFF. In DNA, the CDR3 is TGTGCCAGCGGCCGACAGGGCCACACTGAAGCTTTCTTT.

This clone was seen more than once but under ten times. This chain joins TRBV5-6 and TRBJ1-1; D remains unclear. With 0 bases removed from V and 3 bases from J, the gap between germline ends came to 18 bases. Looked up from germline, CDR1 is SGHDT and CDR2 is YYEEEE. The CDR3 covers 17 residues. CDR3 nucleotides: TGTGCCAGCAGCTTGGGGGGATCGGAGGGAGTGGACACTGAAGCTTTCTTT. Protein: CASSLGGSEGVDTEAFF.

The gene calls are TRBV6-6 and TRBJ2-3; D unclear. The V gene's germline CDR1 is MNHNY and CDR2 SVGAGI (reference sequence). The V and J ends lost 6 bases and 2 bases respectively, with 3 bases between them. The CDR3 spans 11 residues. For the CDR3, the DNA is TGTGCCAGCAGCGTCACAGATACGCAGTATTTT. Its translation is CASSVTDTQYF.

The rearrangement joins TRBV7-2 to TRBJ1-4, with 7 bases matching TRBD1. This CDR3 is built from 15 residues. In germline, CDR1 is SGHTA, CDR2 FQGNSA. The V and J ends lost 4 bases and 5 bases, in that order; junction bases with no gene match: 7. CDR3 region: CASSSNRGLNEKLFF. CDR3 nucleotide sequence: TGTGCCAGCAGCTCCAACAGGGGCCTCAATGAAAAACTGTTTTTT.

This clone was observed a handful of times. V gene TRBV28 combines with J gene TRBJ1-2, with D possibly matching TRBD1 (6 bases). This CDR3 spans 14 amino acids. From germline, CDR1 is MDHEN and CDR2 SYDVKM. Deletions cut 5 bases from V and 8 bases from J, with 18 bases between. The CDR3, as DNA: TGTGCCAGCAGTGCTCCCCCGGAGGACAGAGGCTACACCTTC. Amino acids: CASSAPPEDRGYTF.

This clone came up once. The V gene is TRBV5-1, the J gene TRBJ2-7; D is unresolved. The germline V gene has CDR1 SGHRS and CDR2 YFSETQ. The V gene lost 4 bases and the J gene lost 4 bases, with 24 bases spanning the gap. The CDR3 is 17 residues long. CDR3 DNA: TGCGCCAGCAGCGCCAAGGCACAGTTCGACGATTTTTACGAGCAGTACTTC. It is translated as CASSAKAQFDDFYEQYF.

V usage is TRBV13 and J usage is TRBJ1-1, with D uncertain. This CDR3 has 13 amino acids. Between the trimmed V and J ends, which lost 5 bases and 5 bases, there was a span of 12 bases. Germline CDR1 PRHDT, CDR2 FYEKMQ (reference sequence). The DNA for the CDR3 is TGTGCCAGCAGCCAAAGACCCGGGACTGAAGCTTTCTTT. Its translation is CASSQRPGTEAFF.

The V and J genes are TRBV2 and TRBJ1-5; no clear D. The V gene's germline CDR1 is SNHLY and CDR2 FYNNEI. Trimming stripped 3 bases from V and 6 bases from J, with 9 bases between. The CDR3 length is 13 residues. The CDR3 reads CASSEGNGQPQHF. Written as DNA, the CDR3 is TGTGCCAGCAGTGAGGGAAATGGTCAGCCCCAGCATTTT.

The genes are TRBV7-9 and TRBJ1-2, with no clear D. Trimming stripped 3 bases from V and 8 bases from J, with 7 bases between. The CDR3 has 11 residues. Germline V gene data show CDR1 as SEHNR and CDR2 as FQNEAQ (reference sequence). CDR3: CASSLGPGYTF. CDR3 in DNA: TGTGCCAGCAGCTTGGGTCCAGGCTACACCTTC.

This rearrangement joins TRBV6-5 to TRBJ1-6, with 9 bases that match TRBD1. The junction had 3 bases not matched to a gene; V was cut back by 6 bases and J by 6 bases. Germline V gene lookup returns CDR1 MNHEY and CDR2 SVGAGI. The CDR3 spans 14 residues. CDR3 in amino acids: CASRPDRGNSPLHF. The CDR3 DNA reads as TGTGCCAGCAGACCGGACAGGGGTAATTCACCCCTCCACTTT.

This clone turned up a few times. The chain uses TRBV18 and TRBJ2-1; 9 nucleotides match TRBD2. Germline CDR1 is KGHSH and CDR2 is LQKENI. The V segment lost 6 bases and the J segment 4 bases; nucleotides outside the gene matches: 7. The CDR3 sequence is 15 residues long. The CDR3 DNA reads as TGTGCCAGCTCGCCCAGACTAGCGGAATACAATGAGCAGTTCTTC. This encodes CASSPRLAEYNEQFF. The whole variable domain, remainder taken from reference TRBV18 and TRBJ2-1, is NAGVMQNPRHLVRRRGQEARLRCSPMKGHSHVYWYRQLPEEGLKFMVYLQKENIIDESGMPKERFSAEFPKEGPSILRIQQVVRGDSAAYFCASSPRLAEYNEQFFGPGTRLTVL.

The chain couples TRBV6-5 to TRBJ2-5; D is possibly TRBD1 or TRBD2 (5 bases each). CDR3 length equals 15 residues. V lost 6 bases, J lost 0 bases, and 14 bases lay in between. Germline loops: CDR1 MNHEY, CDR2 SVGAGI. The CDR3 region is CASSSLGADQETQYF. The CDR3 DNA sequence: TGTGCCAGCAGCTCCCTCGGGGCCGACCAAGAGACCCAGTACTTC.

V gene TRBV28 combines with J gene TRBJ2-3, with unresolved D. Germline V lookup: CDR1 MDHEN, CDR2 SYDVKM. Trimming shortened V by 5 bases and J by 4 bases, and 7 bases separated the two germline ends. The CDR3 extends over 12 amino acids. The CDR3 is CASSPLSDTQYF. CDR3 DNA sequence: TGTGCCAGCAGTCCTCTTTCAGATACGCAGTATTTT.

The chain carries TRBV5-5 and TRBJ2-2, with D possibly TRBD1 on 6 matching bases. Germline V gives CDR1 SGHKS, CDR2 YYEKEE (reference sequence). V shed 6 bases and J shed 3 bases, with 18 bases lying between them. This CDR3 has 16 amino acids. This CDR3 reads CASKSNRVGYTGELFF. The DNA of the CDR3 is TGTGCCAGCAAAAGCAACAGGGTGGGTTACACCGGGGAGCTGTTTTTT.

This sequence joins TRBV7-7 and TRBJ2-2, with D tentatively TRBD2 (6 bases). The CDR3 is 17 amino acids. Trimming stripped 4 bases from V and 1 base from J, with 16 bases between. Germline CDR1 SSHAT, CDR2 FNYEAQ (reference sequence). The CDR3 loop reads CASSSIPAGMNTGELFF. The CDR3 coding sequence is TGTGCCAGCAGCTCCATTCCCGCGGGGATGAACACCGGGGAGCTGTTTTTT.

The chain has TRBV6-5 and TRBJ2-3, with D perhaps given as TRBD1 or TRBD2 (5 bases each). Trimming removed 0 bases at V and 6 bases at J, with 10 bases between. There are 14 residues in the CDR3. CDR1 is MNHEY, CDR2 SVGAGI, per germline. CDR3 DNA sequence: TGTGCCAGCAGTTACTCTGGGGGATCGGATACGCAGTATTTT. Its protein product is CASSYSGGSDTQYF.

The chain has TRBV28 and TRBJ2-3; 7 bases match TRBD1. Losses at the gene ends were 5 bases for V and 3 bases for J; bases not matched to a gene: 5. The germline V gene encodes CDR1 MDHEN and CDR2 SYDVKM. This CDR3 has 14 residues. The CDR3 loop is CASSTPGQTDTQYF. DNA for the CDR3: TGTGCCAGCAGTACGCCGGGACAGACAGATACGCAGTATTTT.

This clone was detected only a few times. The chain uses TRBV10-3 and TRBJ1-6; TRBD1 matches 10 bases. V was clipped by 8 bases and J by 7 bases; unmatched bases: 2. CDR1 and CDR2 (germline): ENHRY, SYGVKD. This CDR3 is 13 amino acids long. CDR3 DNA sequence: TGTGCCATCCGGGGACAGGGGAATTCACCCCTCCACTTT. It yields the protein CAIRGQGNSPLHF.

This clone was seen a few times. V and J are TRBV7-6 and TRBJ2-2; weak D call: TRBD1 (6 bases). Trimming pared 5 bases from V and 4 bases from J, leaving 17 bases between. The CDR3 extends over 16 amino acids. Germline V CDR1 and CDR2: SGHVS, FNYEAQ. CDR3 protein: CASSPLRQGPTGELFF. The CDR3 region has the DNA TGTGCCAGCAGCCCACTTAGGCAGGGGCCCACCGGGGAGCTGTTTTTT. Full variable domain (missing parts from reference TRBV7-6 and TRBJ2-2): GAGVSQSPRYKVTKRGQDVALRCDPISGHVSLYWYRQALGQGPEFLTYFNYEAQQDKSGLPNDRFSAERPEGSISTLTIQRTEQRDSAMYRCASSPLRQGPTGELFFGEGSRLTVL.

The V call is TRBV4-1, the J call TRBJ2-5, with TRBD2 matching 8 bases. The length of the CDR3 is 15 residues. V was clipped by 4 bases and J by 2 bases; unmatched bases: 6. Germline CDR1 reads MGHRA; CDR2 reads YSYEKL. The CDR3 DNA reads TGCGCCAGCAGCCCCCGGGGGGGAAGTCAAGAGACCCAGTACTTC. This encodes CASSPRGGSQETQYF.

V gene TRBV7-2 combines with J gene TRBJ1-5; D possibly corresponds to TRBD1 (6 bases). The CDR3 spans 15 residues. Germline V gene data show CDR1 as SGHTA and CDR2 as FQGNSA. Trimming left V 1 base short and J 6 bases short, with 13 bases between. The chain's CDR3 is CASSLGGADGQPQHF. Written as DNA, the CDR3 is TGTGCCAGCAGCTTAGGGGGGGCGGACGGTCAGCCCCAGCATTTT.

V is TRBV19 and J is TRBJ1-5; D gene ambiguous. V lost 3 bases and J 4 bases, leaving 4 bases between the germline ends. The CDR3 contains 12 residues. Per the germline V gene, CDR1 is LNHDA and CDR2 is SQIVND (reference sequence). CDR3 coding DNA: TGTGCCAGTAGTATCTTTAATCAGCCCCAGCATTTT. Translated, it gives CASSIFNQPQHF.

J is TRBJ2-1 and V is TRBV6-6; TRBD1 agrees at 9 bases. Germline V lookup: CDR1 MNHNY, CDR2 SVGAGI (reference sequence). The CDR3 consists of 15 residues. V trimming: 7 bases; J trimming: 8 bases; junction bases outside the gene matches: 12. CDR3 sequence (DNA): TGTGCCAGCACTCGTTTCCGACAGGGGGGATATGAGCAGTTCTTC. It yields the protein CASTRFRQGGYEQFF.